A single sample gave rise to the 14 T cell receptor beta chains below, sequenced in a study of Ad26.COV2.S vaccination and SARS-CoV-2 variants (dated by TCRdb to about 2021). Libraries were built with the immunoSEQ multiplex PCR assay. The table was pulled from immuneACCESS by TCRdb, which kept in-frame rearrangements only. Such tables lose some clones; where checked, under half of the loss comes from unresolved V genes, and the rest has no known cause. This sample comprises about 350,000 clones, 92% of them detected only once. The ten largest clonotypes hold roughly 3.9% of the sample. The time point label corresponds to: individuals recovered from natural SARS-CoV-2 infection. The sequencing used peripheral blood, collected after recovery from COVID-19. The receptors derive from a human donor who had recovered from COVID-19.

With regard to this clone: Relative to the germline gene, one junction end is altered; a read error may explain this. The chain uses TRBV19 and TRBJ2-3, with D maybe TRBD2 (6 bases). The germline V gene has CDR1 LNHDA and CDR2 SQIVND (reference sequence). This CDR3 has 13 residues. CDR3 loop: CASTSSGTDTQYF. CDR3 nucleotide sequence: TGTGCTAGTACCTCTAGCGGCACAGATACGCAGTATTTT.

The J gene is TRBJ2-7, the V gene TRBV6-1; D is possibly TRBD1 (6 bases). V was pared by 0 bases and J by 4 bases, with 10 bases between. The CDR3 is 14 amino acids. Germline V gene lookup returns CDR1 MNHNS and CDR2 SASEGT. This chain's CDR3 is CASSEAGQTYEQYF. DNA of the CDR3: TGTGCCAGCAGTGAAGCTGGACAGACTTACGAGCAGTACTTC.

The chain joins TRBV7-2 to TRBJ2-7, with 8 bases lining up with TRBD1. CDR3 length: 16 residues. Trimming took 2 bases from V and 0 from J; bases not matched to a gene: 6. CDR1 and CDR2 from the germline V gene are SGHTA and FQGNSA. The CDR3 protein is CASSLLGTGSSYEQYF. The CDR3 coding sequence is TGTGCCAGCAGCTTATTAGGGACAGGCAGCTCCTACGAGCAGTACTTC.

V is TRBV12-3 or TRBV12-4 and J is TRBJ1-1, with no clear D. The CDR3 is 11 amino acids. Trimming took 5 bases from V and 11 from J, leaving 12 bases between them. In DNA, the CDR3 is TGTGCCAGCAGTCAGAAACTTATGGCTTTCTTT. Its translation is CASSQKLMAFF.

V and J are TRBV5-1 and TRBJ2-5, with TRBD2 matching over 8 bases. The CDR3 has 16 residues. Germline V gene lookup returns CDR1 SGHRS and CDR2 YFSETQ. Unmatched junction bases numbered 6, after V lost 0 bases and J lost 2 bases. The CDR3 is CASSLAREGIQETQYF. The CDR3 DNA reads as TGCGCCAGCAGCTTGGCCCGGGAGGGGATACAAGAGACCCAGTACTTC. The whole variable domain, filled in from reference TRBV5-1 and TRBJ2-5, reads KAGVTQTPRYLIKTRGQQVTLSCSPISGHRSVSWYQQTPGQGLQFLFEYFSETQRNKGNFPGRFSGRQFSNSRSEMNVSTLELGDSALYLCASSLAREGIQETQYFGPGTRLLVL.

J is TRBJ1-1 and V is TRBV29-1; weak D call: TRBD1 (6 bases). Deletions cut 0 bases from V and 5 bases from J, with 13 bases between. Germline values: CDR1 SQVTM, CDR2 ANQGSEA. The CDR3 is 14 amino acids. Written as DNA, the CDR3 is TGCAGCGTTGAAGAAGCCAGGGGTGTGACTGAAGCTTTCTTT. Translated, it gives CSVEEARGVTEAFF.

The chain is built from TRBV7-6 and TRBJ1-2, with a tentative D call TRBD1 (5 bases). This CDR3 spans 20 amino acids. CDR1 SGHVS and CDR2 FNYEAQ come from the germline V gene. Trimming stripped 2 bases from V and 6 bases from J, with 31 bases between. CDR3 loop: CASSLKVGFPQGEGSNGYTF. Here the CDR3 DNA reads TGTGCCAGCAGCTTAAAAGTCGGGTTCCCCCAGGGAGAGGGTTCGAATGGCTACACCTTC.

This clone was seen just once. Different DNA sequences within this sample yield the same CDR3. J is TRBJ1-6 and V is TRBV5-6, with D maybe TRBD1 (6 bases). CDR1 and CDR2 from the germline V gene are SGHDT and YYEEEE. The CDR3 totals 15 residues. Deletions cut 1 base from V and 6 bases from J, with 11 bases between. This CDR3 is CASSLWGQGNSPLHF. CDR3 nucleotide sequence: TGTGCCAGCAGCTTGTGGGGGCAGGGTAATTCACCCCTCCACTTT. Full variable domain (missing parts from reference TRBV5-6 and TRBJ1-6): DAGVTQSPTHLIKTRGQQVTLRCSPKSGHDTVSWYQQALGQGPQFIFQYYEEEERQRGNFPDRFSGHQFPNYSSELNVNALLLGDSALYLCASSLWGQGNSPLHFGNGTRLTVT.

This chain connects TRBV25-1 to TRBJ1-4, with no clear D. The CDR3 has 13 amino acids. Trimming took 10 bases from V and 8 from J, leaving 17 bases between them. Germline-derived CDR1 and CDR2 are MGHDK and SYGVNS. In DNA form, the CDR3 reads TGTGCCACCAACAGAAAAGAAGGCGAAAAACTGTTTTTT. As protein: CATNRKEGEKLFF.

Only one count was recorded for this clone. The V gene is TRBV6-2 or TRBV6-3, the J gene TRBJ1-2; D gene ambiguous. The CDR3 consists of 16 residues. CDR1 and CDR2 from the germline V gene are MNHEY and SVGEGT. V gave up 2 bases and J gave up 6 bases, with 19 bases separating them. CDR3 nucleotides: TGTGCCAGCAGTTACGGGCGCCTGAGCCCGCGCGATGGCTACACCTTC. Its protein product is CASSYGRLSPRDGYTF.

This rearrangement joins TRBV10-3 to TRBJ1-6; D is undetermined. Trimming removed 3 bases at V and 9 bases at J, with 3 bases between. Germline V lookup: CDR1 ENHRY, CDR2 SYGVKD. The CDR3 length is 11 residues. The CDR3: CAISDGSPLHF. The CDR3 DNA reads as TGTGCCATCAGTGACGGTTCACCCCTCCACTTT.

This chain joins TRBV10-2 and TRBJ2-1; 10 bases are shared with TRBD2. The V segment lost 7 bases and the J segment 7 bases; nucleotides outside the gene matches: 10. The CDR3 sequence is 15 residues long. Germline CDR1 is WSHSY and CDR2 is SAAADI. This chain's CDR3 is CASNRTSGSLNEQFF. The CDR3 DNA follows: TGCGCCAGCAACCGGACTAGCGGAAGCCTTAATGAGCAGTTCTTC.

This clone was observed a few times. The V gene is TRBV3-1 (or the pseudogene TRBV3-2), the J gene TRBJ1-5; TRBD1 is a possible D gene (6 bases). V lost 0 bases and J 6 bases, leaving 18 bases between the germline ends. Germline lookup yields CDR1 LGHDT and CDR2 YNNKEL (reference sequence). The CDR3 covers 17 residues. CDR3 sequence reads: CASSQDPLGASGQPQHF. In DNA form, the CDR3 reads TGTGCCAGCAGCCAAGACCCCCTGGGGGCTAGCGGTCAGCCCCAGCATTTT.

This sequence joins TRBV18 and TRBJ1-1; D gene uncertain. This CDR3 contains 12 residues. V was clipped by 2 bases and J by 11 bases, with 12 bases between them. Germline V CDR1 and CDR2: KGHSH, LQKENI. The CDR3 bases are TGTGCCAGCTCACCAGTCAAAAATTTGGCTTTCTTT. Protein product: CASSPVKNLAFF.